The 21 T cell receptor beta chains below were found in one sample sequenced in a study of T cells in Graves' hyperthyroidism and ophthalmopathy. RNA transcripts provided the source from which TCR beta CDR3 regions were amplified. The TCR CDR3 first-round RT-PCR relied on the HTBI primer set. TCRdb redid the calling of the multiplex PCR reads with MiXCR, one entry per CDR3 protein. The sample contains hundreds of thousands of distinct CDR3 sequences, about 15% of which appear only once. The sequenced sample was blood. These receptors all come from a woman under 30 with Graves' hyperthyroidism.

This clonotype has just a few counts. The J gene is TRBJ2-7, the V gene TRBV30; 8 bases are a match to TRBD1. Trimming cost V 7 bases and J 0 bases; bases outside gene matches: 2. Germline V gene lookup returns CDR1 GTSNPN and CDR2 SVGIG (reference sequence). This CDR3 comprises 12 residues. CDR3 DNA: TGTGCCTCGGGACAGGCCTCCTACGAGCAGTACTTC. This gives the protein CASGQASYEQYF.

This clonotype came up a few times. The chain has TRBV20-1 and TRBJ2-1; 11 bases align to TRBD2. The CDR3 is made up of 19 amino acids. CDR1 is DFQATT, CDR2 SNEGSKA, per germline (reference sequence). V shed 1 base and J 0 bases; nucleotides not matched to a gene: 11. CDR3 sequence: CSARGSGLADSSSYNEQFF. The DNA of the CDR3 is TGCAGTGCTAGAGGTTCGGGACTAGCGGATTCTAGCTCCTACAATGAGCAGTTCTTC.

The V call is TRBV18, the J call TRBJ2-2; D ambiguous. The V gene's germline CDR1 is KGHSH and CDR2 LQKENI. The V end was cut by 1 base, the J end by 0 bases, with 9 bases between. There are 16 residues in the CDR3. The CDR3 region is CASSPHSAANTGELFF. The CDR3 region has the DNA TGTGCCAGCTCACCACATTCGGCAGCGAACACCGGGGAGCTGTTTTTT. The full variable domain, its missing parts supplied by reference TRBV18 and TRBJ2-2, is NAGVMQNPRHLVRRRGQEARLRCSPMKGHSHVYWYRQLPEEGLKFMVYLQKENIIDESGMPKERFSAEFPKEGPSILRIQQVVRGDSAAYFCASSPHSAANTGELFFGEGSRLTVL.

This clonotype has ten or more counts. The V gene is TRBV6-1, the J gene TRBJ2-1; 8 nucleotides line up with TRBD2. CDR1 and CDR2 (germline): MNHNS, SASEGT. Trimming at V came to 5 bases and at J to 1 base, leaving 10 bases not matched to a gene. CDR3 length: 17 residues. CDR3 loop: CASSRIAGSRSYNEQFF. CDR3 coding DNA: TGTGCCAGCAGTCGGATAGCGGGATCAAGATCCTACAATGAGCAGTTCTTC.

V is TRBV6-4 and J is TRBJ1-2; 8 nucleotides align to TRBD1. Germline assignment: CDR1 MRHNA and CDR2 SNTAGT. Trimming cost V 6 bases and J 8 bases; bases outside gene matches: 11. The CDR3 extends over 14 amino acids. The CDR3 DNA follows: TGTGCCAGCAGCGGACAGGGCAATGTGAGGGGCTACACCTTC. Translated: CASSGQGNVRGYTF.

This chain connects TRBV10-3 to TRBJ2-5, with 15 bases that match TRBD2. CDR3 length: 20 residues. Germline lookup yields CDR1 ENHRY and CDR2 SYGVKD. With 4 bases clipped from V and 4 bases from J, the junction kept 16 bases outside the gene matches. CDR3 in DNA: TGTGCCATCAGTGGGGATGGGTCCACCGGGACTAGCGGGAGGTCAGAGACCCAGTACTTC. This encodes CAISGDGSTGTSGRSETQYF.

This clonotype has at least ten counts. The genes are TRBV5-1 and TRBJ2-2; 8 bases line up with TRBD2. This CDR3 has 16 residues. Per the germline V gene, CDR1 is SGHRS and CDR2 is YFSETQ. The ends lost 3 bases at V and 4 bases at J; junction bases unmatched: 8. The chain's CDR3 is CASSWRAGGFTGELFF. The CDR3 DNA sequence: TGCGCCAGCAGCTGGAGGGCGGGAGGATTCACCGGGGAGCTGTTTTTT.

V gene TRBV12-3 or TRBV12-4 combines with J gene TRBJ1-3; D uncertain. V was trimmed by 4 bases and J by 4 bases, leaving 14 bases between them. The CDR3 has 15 residues. This chain's CDR3 is CASSSRVAIGNTIYF. CDR3 bases: TGTGCCAGCAGTTCCCGGGTGGCGATAGGAAACACCATATATTTT.

There are many counts of this clonotype. For the CDR3, the DNA is TGTGCCAGCGCTCCCTGGAAGGGGGCGACGGCAGAGACCCAGTACTTC. It encodes CASAPWKGATAETQYF. This chain joins TRBV27 and TRBJ2-5; the match to TRBD1 covers 7 bases. This CDR3 has 16 residues. V was pared by 8 bases and J by 4 bases, with 16 bases of the junction left unmatched. CDR1 MNHEY and CDR2 SMNVEV come from the germline V gene (reference sequence).

This clonotype was observed at least ten times. This chain uses TRBV7-2 with TRBJ1-2; 7 bases agree with TRBD1. CDR1 is SGHTA, CDR2 FQGNSA, per germline. This CDR3 spans 15 amino acids. Trimming took 6 bases from V and 5 from J; bases not matched to a gene: 12. CDR3 bases: TGTGCCAGCAGACAGAAGAACAGGGGAGTTTATGGCTACACCTTC. Amino acids: CASRQKNRGVYGYTF.

This clonotype was recorded many times. This sequence joins TRBV12-3 or TRBV12-4 and TRBJ1-6; possibly TRBD1 for D (6 bases). The CDR3 covers 14 residues. V lost 7 bases and J 6 bases, leaving 13 bases between the germline ends. CDR3 protein: CASTTGLGNSPLHF. The CDR3 bases are TGTGCCAGCACCACAGGGCTCGGTAATTCACCCCTCCACTTT.

This clonotype was seen more than once but under ten times. The chain uses TRBV29-1 and TRBJ2-7, with D tentatively TRBD1 (5 bases). The CDR3 loop spans 14 amino acids. Germline V lookup: CDR1 SQVTM, CDR2 ANQGSEA. V dropped 7 bases and J dropped 1 base, with 17 bases sitting between them. As DNA, the CDR3 is TGCAGCGGCATAACGAAGGGGCCGTCCTACGAGCAGTACTTC. Translated, it gives CSGITKGPSYEQYF.

The chain carries TRBV25-1 and TRBJ1-6, with D hard to call. The CDR3 contains 16 residues. Germline CDR1 reads MGHDK; CDR2 reads SYGVNS. The ends were cut back, 3 bases at V and 6 bases at J, with 15 bases in the middle. CDR3 protein: CASSDSVTPANSPLHF. The DNA of the CDR3 is TGTGCCAGCAGTGATAGTGTGACGCCCGCTAATTCACCCCTCCACTTT.

This clonotype was seen only a few times. The chain carries TRBV7-9 and TRBJ1-6, with TRBD1 matching over 8 bases. From germline, CDR1 is SEHNR and CDR2 FQNEAQ (reference sequence). CDR3 size: 17 residues. After removal of 4 bases from V and 4 bases from J, the junction contained 9 bases not matched to a gene. DNA for the CDR3: TGTGCCAGCAGCTCGGTAGGGACAGGACTTTATAATTCACCCCTCCACTTT. This codes for CASSSVGTGLYNSPLHF. The full variable domain, with the rest looked up from reference TRBV7-9 and TRBJ1-6, is DTGVSQNPRHKITKRGQNVTFRCDPISEHNRLYWYRQTLGQGPEFLTYFQNEAQLEKSRLLSDRFSAERPKGSFSTLEIQRTEQGDSAMYLCASSSVGTGLYNSPLHFGNGTRLTVT.

The genes are TRBV20-1 and TRBJ2-1, with 8 nucleotides matching TRBD2. V was pared by 0 bases and J by 4 bases, with 11 bases of the junction left unmatched. The CDR3 has 17 amino acids. Germline CDR1 is DFQATT and CDR2 is SNEGSKA (reference sequence). The CDR3 bases are TGCAGTGCTAGAGATCTCCGGGTCGGGAGGGGGTACAATGAGCAGTTCTTC. Translation: CSARDLRVGRGYNEQFF.

In this sample, this clonotype turned up a few times. V is TRBV28 and J is TRBJ1-3, with D hard to call. The length of the CDR3 is 13 residues. Germline assignment: CDR1 MDHEN and CDR2 SYDVKM. The V gene lost 4 bases and the J gene lost 2 bases, with 6 bases spanning the gap. The CDR3 loop is CASSSPAGNTIYF. The DNA of the CDR3 is TGTGCCAGCAGTTCCCCGGCTGGAAACACCATATATTTT. The full variable domain, in which reference TRBV28 and TRBJ1-3 provide the parts outside the CDR3, is DVKVTQSSRYLVKRTGEKVFLECVQDMDHENMFWYRQDPGLGLRLIYFSYDVKMKEKGDIPEGYSVSREKKERFSLILESASTNQTSMYLCASSSPAGNTIYFGEGSWLTVV.

This clonotype was counted many times. The chain joins TRBV3-1 to TRBJ2-7; 10 bases fit TRBD2. Germline loops: CDR1 LGHDT, CDR2 YNNKEL (reference sequence). CDR3 length: 17 amino acids. Trimming removed 1 base from V and 2 bases from J; junction bases left unmatched: 8. Here the CDR3 reads CASSQGRGSGRAYEQYF. The DNA of the CDR3 is TGTGCCAGCAGCCAAGGGCGCGGCAGCGGGAGGGCCTACGAGCAGTACTTC.

This clonotype turned up a few times. CDR3 DNA sequence: TGTGCCAGCAGTCCATTTACAGGGGGCGCCGGCTATGGCTACACCTTC. It translates to CASSPFTGGAGYGYTF. The chain links TRBV6-1 to TRBJ1-2; 9 bases line up with TRBD1. The CDR3 runs 16 residues. Per the germline V gene, CDR1 is MNHNS and CDR2 is SASEGT. V trimming: 5 bases; J trimming: 4 bases; junction bases outside the gene matches: 11.

This clonotype was seen a few times. The chain is built from TRBV19 and TRBJ2-1; TRBD1 agrees at 7 bases. The CDR3 has 17 amino acids. V shed 5 bases and J 4 bases; nucleotides not matched to a gene: 14. Germline CDR1 reads LNHDA; CDR2 reads SQIVND (reference sequence). The CDR3 DNA is TGTGCCAGTAGTCCTCCCCCCGACAGGGTTACTTACAATGAGCAGTTCTTC. Translation gives CASSPPPDRVTYNEQFF. Using reference TRBV19 and TRBJ2-1 for the parts outside the CDR3, the full variable domain is DGGITQSPKYLFRKEGQNVTLSCEQNLNHDAMYWYRQDPGQGLRLIYYSQIVNDFQKGDIAEGYSVSREKKESFPLTVTSAQKNPTAFYLCASSPPPDRVTYNEQFFGPGTRLTVL.

This clonotype was seen a few times. J is TRBJ1-6 and V is TRBV2, with 7 bases lining up with TRBD1. This CDR3 spans 16 amino acids. Germline-derived CDR1 and CDR2 are SNHLY and FYNNEI. V lost 10 bases to trimming and J lost 7 bases; unmatched junction nucleotides: 16. CDR3 nucleotide sequence: TGTGCCACCCACCCCGACGAACAGGGGTGGAATTCACCCCTCCACTTT. Its translation: CATHPDEQGWNSPLHF. The variable domain in full, completed from reference TRBV2 and TRBJ1-6, reads EPEVTQTPSHQVTQMGQEVILRCVPISNHLYFYWYRQILGQKVEFLVSFYNNEISEKSEIFDDQFSVERPDGSNFTLKIRSTKLEDSAMYFCATHPDEQGWNSPLHFGNGTRLTVT.

There are many counts of this clonotype. The rearrangement joins TRBV7-3 to TRBJ2-3, with 7 nucleotides matching TRBD2. V dropped 3 bases and J dropped 1; count of bases not matched to a gene: 4. CDR1 and CDR2 from the germline V gene are SGHTA and FQGTGA. This CDR3 contains 15 residues. CDR3 loop: CASSFSGARTDTQYF. The CDR3 nucleotides are TGTGCCAGCAGCTTCAGCGGGGCCCGCACAGATACGCAGTATTTT.